This TCR beta chain was observed in a study of blood T cells in healthy people across ages. A second about 6 to 11 cycle PCR used barcoded and J-beta primers. A template-switch adaptor containing 12 random nucleotides labeled each cDNA molecule. A minimum of 2.5 million CDR3-containing paired-end reads was obtained for each sample. TCRdb ran MiXCR on the 5' RACE reads and lists one entry per CDR3 protein. The repertoire includes 550,000 to 750,000 distinct CDR3 sequences, around a fifth of them detected once, and 3.6% sits in the top ten. Germline CDR1 is KGHSH and CDR2 is LQKENI. This CDR3 region has 15 residues. J gave up 1 base and V 3 bases, and 4 bases lay outside the gene matches. This clonotype occurred many times. Its antigen is unidentified. Regarding the study as a whole: Long-lived donors exceeded aged donors in naive CD4+ cells and diversity.

Peripheral blood, ten milliliters per donor, was collected. This TCR derives from a man aged 65-85 years in good health. V is TRBV18 and J is TRBJ2-5; 8 nucleotides align to TRBD2. Sequencing used blood. The CDR3 region is CASSPVLAAQETQYF. CDR3 bases: TGTGCCAGCTCACCGGTACTAGCGGCCCAAGAGACCCAGTACTTC.